This TCR beta chain appears in the sequencing data of a study of early T cells in non-severe SARS-CoV-2 infection. Study as a whole: Chains were not paired, and sequencing was done on bulk RNA from unsorted whole blood. Study-level points and caveats: Matches to VDJdb favored anti-spike CD8 responses and missed private and CD4 specificities.

Unique molecular identifiers were affixed to single, distinct cDNA molecules. TCRdb re-called the 5' RACE reads through MiXCR, storing one row per CDR3 protein. Here the sample spans fewer than 30,000 distinct CDR3 sequences, about 5% being singletons. This clonotype was recorded at least ten times. The antigen is not known. The CDR3 sequence is 16 residues long. Germline loops: CDR1 SGHTA, CDR2 FQGNSA. J lost 4 bases, V lost 2 bases, and 8 bases had no gene match. What was sequenced was whole blood. The clonotype comes from an adult who was a healthcare worker with PCR-confirmed SARS-CoV-2 infection or an uninfected control (not recorded which). The V call is TRBV7-2, the J call TRBJ2-7, with 10 bases identical to TRBD1. CDR3 loop: CASSLTGTGESYEQYF. The CDR3 DNA reads TGTGCCAGCAGCTTAACCGGGACAGGGGAGTCTTACGAGCAGTACTTC.